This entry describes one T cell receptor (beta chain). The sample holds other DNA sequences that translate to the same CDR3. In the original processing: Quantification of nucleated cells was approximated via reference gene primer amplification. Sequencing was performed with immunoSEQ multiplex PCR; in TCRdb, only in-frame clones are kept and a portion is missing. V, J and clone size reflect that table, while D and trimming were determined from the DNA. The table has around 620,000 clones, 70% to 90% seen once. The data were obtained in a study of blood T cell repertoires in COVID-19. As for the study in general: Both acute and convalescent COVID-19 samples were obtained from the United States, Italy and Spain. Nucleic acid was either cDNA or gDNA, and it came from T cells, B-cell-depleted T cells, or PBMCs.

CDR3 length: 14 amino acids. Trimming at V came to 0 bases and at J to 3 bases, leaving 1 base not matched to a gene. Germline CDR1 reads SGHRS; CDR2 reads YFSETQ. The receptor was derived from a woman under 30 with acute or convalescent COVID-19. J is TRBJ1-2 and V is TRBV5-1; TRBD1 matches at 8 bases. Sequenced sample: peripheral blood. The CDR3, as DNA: TGCGCCAGCAGCTTGGGACAGGGGTACTATGGCTACACCTTC. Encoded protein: CASSLGQGYYGYTF.